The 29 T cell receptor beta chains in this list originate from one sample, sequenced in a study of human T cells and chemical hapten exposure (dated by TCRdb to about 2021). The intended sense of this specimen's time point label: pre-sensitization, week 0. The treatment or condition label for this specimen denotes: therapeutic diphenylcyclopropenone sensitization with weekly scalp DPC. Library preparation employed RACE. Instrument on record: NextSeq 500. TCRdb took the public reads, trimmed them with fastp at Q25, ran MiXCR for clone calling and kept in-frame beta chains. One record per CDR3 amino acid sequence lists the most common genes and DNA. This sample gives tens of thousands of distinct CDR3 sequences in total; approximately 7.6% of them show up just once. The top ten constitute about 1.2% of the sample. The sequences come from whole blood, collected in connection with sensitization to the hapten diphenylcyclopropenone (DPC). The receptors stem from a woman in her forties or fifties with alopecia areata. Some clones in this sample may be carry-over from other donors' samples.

As DNA, the CDR3 is TGTGCCAGTAGTATAGGCATGGGACAGGGGGCAGGTGGCTACACCTTC. Protein product: CASSIGMGQGAGGYTF. V and J are TRBV19 and TRBJ1-2; 12 positions match TRBD1. The length of the CDR3 is 16 residues. The V gene's germline CDR1 is LNHDA and CDR2 SQIVND (reference sequence). The V and J ends lost 1 base and 7 bases, in that order; junction bases with no gene match: 7.

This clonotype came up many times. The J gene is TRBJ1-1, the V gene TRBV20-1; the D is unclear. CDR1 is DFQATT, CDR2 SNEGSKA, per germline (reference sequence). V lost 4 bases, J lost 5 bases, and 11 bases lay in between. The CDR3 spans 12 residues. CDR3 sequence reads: CSATPRWTEAFF. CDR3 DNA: TGCAGTGCTACTCCACGGTGGACTGAAGCTTTCTTT.

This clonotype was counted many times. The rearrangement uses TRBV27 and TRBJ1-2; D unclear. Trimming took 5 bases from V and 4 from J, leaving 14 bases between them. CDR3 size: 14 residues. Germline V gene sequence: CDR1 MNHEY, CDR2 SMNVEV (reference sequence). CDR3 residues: CASSPTIPLYGYTF. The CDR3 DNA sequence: TGTGCCAGCAGTCCGACGATTCCTCTCTATGGCTACACCTTC.

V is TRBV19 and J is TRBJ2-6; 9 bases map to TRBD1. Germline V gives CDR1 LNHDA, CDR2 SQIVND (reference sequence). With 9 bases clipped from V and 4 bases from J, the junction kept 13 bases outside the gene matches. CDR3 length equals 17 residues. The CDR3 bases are TGTGCCAGCACCCGGGACAGGGTTTGGGGAGGGGCCAACGTCCTGACTTTC. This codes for CASTRDRVWGGANVLTF. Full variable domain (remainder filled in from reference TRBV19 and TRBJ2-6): DGGITQSPKYLFRKEGQNVTLSCEQNLNHDAMYWYRQDPGQGLRLIYYSQIVNDFQKGDIAEGYSVSREKKESFPLTVTSAQKNPTAFYLCASTRDRVWGGANVLTFGAGSRLTVL.

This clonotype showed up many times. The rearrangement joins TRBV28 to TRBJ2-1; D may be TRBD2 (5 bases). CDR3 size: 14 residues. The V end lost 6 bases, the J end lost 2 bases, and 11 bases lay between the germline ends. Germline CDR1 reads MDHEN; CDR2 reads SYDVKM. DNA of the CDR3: TGTGCCAGCAGACTAGGCCCGCCCTACAATGAGCAGTTCTTC. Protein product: CASRLGPPYNEQFF.

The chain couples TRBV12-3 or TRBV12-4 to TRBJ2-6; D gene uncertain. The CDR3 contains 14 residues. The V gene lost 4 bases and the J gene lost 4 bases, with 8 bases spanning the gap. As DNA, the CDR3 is TGTGCCAGCAGTTCTAGATCCGGGGCCAACGTCCTGACTTTC. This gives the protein CASSSRSGANVLTF.

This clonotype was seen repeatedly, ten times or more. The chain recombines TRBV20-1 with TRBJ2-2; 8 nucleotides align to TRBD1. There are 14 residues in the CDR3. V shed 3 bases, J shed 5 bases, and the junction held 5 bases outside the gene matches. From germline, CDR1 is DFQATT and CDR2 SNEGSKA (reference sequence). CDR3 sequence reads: CSARQGARTGELFF. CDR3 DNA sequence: TGCAGTGCTAGGCAGGGGGCACGAACCGGGGAGCTGTTTTTT.

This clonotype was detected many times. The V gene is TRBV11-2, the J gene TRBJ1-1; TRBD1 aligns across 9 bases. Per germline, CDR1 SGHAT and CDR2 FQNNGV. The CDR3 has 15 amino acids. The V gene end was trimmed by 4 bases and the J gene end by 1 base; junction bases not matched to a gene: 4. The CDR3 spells CASSSGTGSNTEAFF. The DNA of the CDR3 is TGTGCCAGCAGCTCCGGGACAGGGTCGAACACTGAAGCTTTCTTT.

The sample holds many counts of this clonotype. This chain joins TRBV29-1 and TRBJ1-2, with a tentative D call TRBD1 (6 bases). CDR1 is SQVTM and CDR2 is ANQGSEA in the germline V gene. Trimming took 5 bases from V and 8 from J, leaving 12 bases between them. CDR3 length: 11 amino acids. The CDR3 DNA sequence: TGCAGCGTTTCGCAGGGACAAGGCTACACCTTC. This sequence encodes CSVSQGQGYTF.

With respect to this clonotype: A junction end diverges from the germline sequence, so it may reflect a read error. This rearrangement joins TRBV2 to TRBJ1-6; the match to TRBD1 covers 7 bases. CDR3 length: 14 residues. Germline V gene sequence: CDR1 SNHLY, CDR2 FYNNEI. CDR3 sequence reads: CVSSVDRENSPLHF. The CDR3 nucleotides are TGTGTCAGCAGTGTTGACAGGGAGAATTCACCCCTCCACTTT.

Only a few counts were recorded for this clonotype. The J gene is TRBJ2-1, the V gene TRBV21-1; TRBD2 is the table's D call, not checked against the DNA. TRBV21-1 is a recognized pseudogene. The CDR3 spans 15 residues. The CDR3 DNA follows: TGTGCCAGCAGCTCGATAGCGGGAGTTCTGGATGAGCAGTTCTTC. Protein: CASSSIAGVLDEQFF.

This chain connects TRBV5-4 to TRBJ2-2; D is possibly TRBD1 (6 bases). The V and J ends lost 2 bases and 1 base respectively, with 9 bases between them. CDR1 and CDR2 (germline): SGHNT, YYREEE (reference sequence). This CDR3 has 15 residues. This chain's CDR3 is CASSFDRKNTGELFF. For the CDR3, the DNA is TGTGCCAGCAGCTTTGACAGGAAGAACACCGGGGAGCTGTTTTTT.

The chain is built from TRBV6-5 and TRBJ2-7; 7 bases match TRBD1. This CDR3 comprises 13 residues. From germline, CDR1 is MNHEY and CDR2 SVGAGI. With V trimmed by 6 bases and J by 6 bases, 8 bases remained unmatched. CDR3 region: CASSRPRDSEQYF. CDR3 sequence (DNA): TGTGCCAGCAGCCGCCCCCGGGACAGCGAGCAGTACTTC.

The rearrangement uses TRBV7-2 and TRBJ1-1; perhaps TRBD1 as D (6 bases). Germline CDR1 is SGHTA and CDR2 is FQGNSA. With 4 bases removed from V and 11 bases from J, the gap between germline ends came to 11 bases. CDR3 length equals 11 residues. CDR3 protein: CASSSDRIAFF. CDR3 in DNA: TGTGCCAGCAGCTCCGACAGGATCGCTTTCTTT.

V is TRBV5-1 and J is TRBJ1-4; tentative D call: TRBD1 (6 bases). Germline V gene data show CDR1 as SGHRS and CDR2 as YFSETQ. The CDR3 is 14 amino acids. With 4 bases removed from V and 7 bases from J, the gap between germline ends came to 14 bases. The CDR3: CASSQQGGGEKLFF. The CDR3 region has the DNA TGCGCCAGCAGCCAACAGGGAGGTGGTGAAAAACTGTTTTTT.

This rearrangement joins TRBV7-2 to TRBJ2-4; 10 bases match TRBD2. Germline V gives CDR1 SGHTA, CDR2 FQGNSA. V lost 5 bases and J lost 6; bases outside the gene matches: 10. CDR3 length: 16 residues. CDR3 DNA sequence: TGTGCCAGCAGCGAAAACCTAGCGGGAGTTGGAAACATTCAGTACTTC. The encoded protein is CASSENLAGVGNIQYF.

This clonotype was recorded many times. CDR3 sequence reads: CASSPKEPSGLAYEQYF. The CDR3 DNA sequence: TGTGCCAGCTCACCAAAGGAACCTTCGGGACTCGCCTACGAGCAGTACTTC. This chain joins TRBV18 and TRBJ2-7, with D possibly being TRBD2 (6 bases). The CDR3 runs to 17 residues. Looked up from germline, CDR1 is KGHSH and CDR2 is LQKENI. The V end lost 2 bases, the J end lost 2 bases, and 19 bases lay between the germline ends. The full variable domain, rest sourced from reference TRBV18 and TRBJ2-7, is NAGVMQNPRHLVRRRGQEARLRCSPMKGHSHVYWYRQLPEEGLKFMVYLQKENIIDESGMPKERFSAEFPKEGPSILRIQQVVRGDSAAYFCASSPKEPSGLAYEQYFGPGTRLTVT.

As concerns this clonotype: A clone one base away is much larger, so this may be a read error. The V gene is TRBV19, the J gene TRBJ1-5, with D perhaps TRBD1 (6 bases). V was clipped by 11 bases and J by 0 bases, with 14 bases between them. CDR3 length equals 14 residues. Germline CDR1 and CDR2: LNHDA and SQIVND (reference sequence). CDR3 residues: CAGGQRYSNQPQHF. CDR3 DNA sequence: TGTGCCGGCGGACAGCGATATAGCAATCAGCCCCAGCATTTT.

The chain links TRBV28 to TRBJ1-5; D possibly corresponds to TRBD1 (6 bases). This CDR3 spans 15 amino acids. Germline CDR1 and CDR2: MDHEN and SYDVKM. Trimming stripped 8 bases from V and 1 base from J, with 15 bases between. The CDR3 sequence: CASVPGGGSNQPQHF. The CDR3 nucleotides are TGTGCCAGCGTTCCGGGGGGCGGAAGCAATCAGCCCCAGCATTTT. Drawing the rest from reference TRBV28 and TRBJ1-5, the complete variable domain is DVKVTQSSRYLVKRTGEKVFLECVQDMDHENMFWYRQDPGLGLRLIYFSYDVKMKEKGDIPEGYSVSREKKERFSLILESASTNQTSMYLCASVPGGGSNQPQHFGDGTRLSIL.

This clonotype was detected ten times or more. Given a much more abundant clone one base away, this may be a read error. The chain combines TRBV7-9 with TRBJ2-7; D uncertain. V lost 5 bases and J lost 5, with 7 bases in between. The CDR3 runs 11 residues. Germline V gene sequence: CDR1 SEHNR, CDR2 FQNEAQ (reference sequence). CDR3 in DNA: TGTGCCAGCAGCCCCCACCACGAGCAGTACTTC. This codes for CASSPHHEQYF.

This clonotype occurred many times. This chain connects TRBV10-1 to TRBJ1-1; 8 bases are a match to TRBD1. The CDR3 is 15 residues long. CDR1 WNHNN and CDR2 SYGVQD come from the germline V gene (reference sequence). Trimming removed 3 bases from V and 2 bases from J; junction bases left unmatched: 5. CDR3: CASSDSGTGNTEAFF. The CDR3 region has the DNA TGCGCCAGCAGTGACTCCGGGACAGGCAACACTGAAGCTTTCTTT.

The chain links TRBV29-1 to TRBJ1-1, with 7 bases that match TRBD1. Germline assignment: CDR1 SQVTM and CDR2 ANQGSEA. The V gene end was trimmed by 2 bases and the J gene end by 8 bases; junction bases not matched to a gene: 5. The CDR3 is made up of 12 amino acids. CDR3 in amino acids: CSVEWSTGEAFF. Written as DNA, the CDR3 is TGCAGCGTTGAATGGTCGACAGGGGAAGCTTTCTTT.

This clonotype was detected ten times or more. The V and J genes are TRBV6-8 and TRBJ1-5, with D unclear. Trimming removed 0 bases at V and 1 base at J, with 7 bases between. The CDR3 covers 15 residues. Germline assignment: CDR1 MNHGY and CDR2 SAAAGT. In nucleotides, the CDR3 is TGTGCCAGCAGTTACTCGCGCCGGAGCAATCAGCCCCAGCATTTT. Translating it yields CASSYSRRSNQPQHF.

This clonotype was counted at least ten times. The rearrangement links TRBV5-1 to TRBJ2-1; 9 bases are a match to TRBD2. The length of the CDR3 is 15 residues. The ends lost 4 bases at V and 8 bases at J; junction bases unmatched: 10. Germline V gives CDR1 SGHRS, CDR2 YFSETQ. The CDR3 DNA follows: TGCGCCAGCAGCCAGGAGGGGACTAGCTTCGATGAGCAGTTCTTC. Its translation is CASSQEGTSFDEQFF.

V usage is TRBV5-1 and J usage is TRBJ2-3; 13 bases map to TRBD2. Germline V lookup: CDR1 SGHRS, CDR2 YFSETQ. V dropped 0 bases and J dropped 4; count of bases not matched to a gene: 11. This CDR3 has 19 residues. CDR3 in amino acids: CASSLVHGLAGVWADTQYF. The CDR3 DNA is TGCGCCAGCAGCTTGGTCCACGGACTAGCGGGAGTGTGGGCAGATACGCAGTATTTT.

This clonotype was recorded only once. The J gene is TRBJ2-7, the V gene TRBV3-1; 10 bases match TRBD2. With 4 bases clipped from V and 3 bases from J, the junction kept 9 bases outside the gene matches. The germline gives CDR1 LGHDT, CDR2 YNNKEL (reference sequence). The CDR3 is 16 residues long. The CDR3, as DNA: TGTGCCAGCAGCCCCGCCGGACTAGCGGTTATCTACGAGCAGTACTTC. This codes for CASSPAGLAVIYEQYF.

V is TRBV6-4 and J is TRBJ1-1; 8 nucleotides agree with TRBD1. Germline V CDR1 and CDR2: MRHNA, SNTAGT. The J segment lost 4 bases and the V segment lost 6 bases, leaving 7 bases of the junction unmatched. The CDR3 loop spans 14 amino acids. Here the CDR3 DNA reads TGTGCCAGCAGCTCGACAGGGGAGACCACTGAAGCTTTCTTT. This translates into CASSSTGETTEAFF.

CDR3 in amino acids: CASSQAGLAGVWARETQYF. CDR3 sequence (DNA): TGTGCCAGCAGCCAAGCGGGACTAGCGGGAGTATGGGCCCGAGAGACCCAGTACTTC. The J gene is TRBJ2-5, the V gene TRBV4-2, with TRBD2 matching 14 bases. The CDR3 spans 19 residues. The germline V gene has CDR1 LGHNA and CDR2 YNFKEQ. Losses at the gene ends were 1 base for V and 4 bases for J; bases not matched to a gene: 11.

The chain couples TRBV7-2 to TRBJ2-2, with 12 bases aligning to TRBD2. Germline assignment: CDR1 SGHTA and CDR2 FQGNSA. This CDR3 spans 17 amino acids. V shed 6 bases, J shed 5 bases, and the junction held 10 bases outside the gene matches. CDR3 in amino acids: CASRPSGRAPRTGELFF. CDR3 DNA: TGTGCCAGCAGGCCTAGCGGGAGGGCCCCTAGGACCGGGGAGCTGTTTTTT.